The clone carrying this TCR beta chain was seen more than once but under ten times. As yet, its antigen is unknown. The CDR3 contains 15 residues. In germline, CDR1 is DFQATT, CDR2 SNEGSKA (reference sequence). Trimming cost V 6 bases and J 6 bases; bases outside gene matches: 9. The sample comes from a study of T cell repertoires in cytomegalovirus infection. Across the whole study: Newly reported HLA-C-restricted and thoroughly characterized HLA-B-restricted CMV epitopes were employed. Indicated by public TCR beta signatures were CMV infection and matching HLA type.

TCRdb reprocessed the reads via MiXCR and lists one record per CDR3 protein. The sample has 45,000 to 65,000 distinct CDR3 sequences; less than 20% are singletons. Study-wide results and caveats: Cumulated frequencies of public TCR beta families served to identify carriers of CMV plus the relevant HLA. The study found HLA-C-restricted CMV-specific TCR beta clonotypes dominating the ex vivo response.

The specimen was CD8+ T cells from cultured PBMCs, collected from culture after CMV antigen stimulation. The chain combines TRBV20-1 with TRBJ2-3; 13 bases map to TRBD2. This TCR was recovered from a human donor in good health (CMV status not recorded). Some clones in this sample may be carry-over from other donors' samples. The CDR3 is CSAPLAGGTLDTQYF. Written as DNA, the CDR3 is TGCAGTGCCCCACTAGCGGGGGGGACCCTGGATACGCAGTATTTT.